Below, 17 T cell receptor beta chains from the same sample are listed, as sequenced in a study of blood T cell repertoires in COVID-19. Profiled with immunoSEQ multiplex PCR; TCRdb holds only in-frame clones, not every one. This sample yields 200,000 or so clones, of which 80% to 95% are seen a single time; more than 0.7% belongs to the top ten. Input material: peripheral blood. The receptors shown here come from a man aged 55 to 69 with COVID-19, enrolled during active disease.

In DNA, the CDR3 is TGTGCCAGCAGCCGAGATAGCGGGAGCAATTACGAGCAGTACTTC. This sequence encodes CASSRDSGSNYEQYF. The chain couples TRBV6-5 to TRBJ2-7; 9 positions agree with TRBD2. There are 15 residues in the CDR3. The ends lost 6 bases at V and 4 bases at J; junction bases unmatched: 10. Germline CDR1 reads MNHEY; CDR2 reads SVGAGI.

The rearrangement uses TRBV6-7 and TRBJ1-3; possibly TRBD1 for D (6 bases). TRBV6-7 is reported as an ORF; its role is uncertain. This CDR3 contains 17 residues. Trimming shortened V by 10 bases and J by 0 bases, and 22 bases separated the two germline ends. The CDR3 here is CAITGSQGPRSGNTIYF. The CDR3 DNA follows: TGTGCCATAACTGGGTCACAGGGCCCGCGCTCTGGAAACACCATATATTTT.

V gene TRBV19 combines with J gene TRBJ1-5; 8 bases are a match to TRBD1. Germline CDR1 reads LNHDA; CDR2 reads SQIVND (reference sequence). V lost 5 bases to trimming and J lost 0 bases; unmatched junction nucleotides: 3. The CDR3 has 15 amino acids. The DNA of the CDR3 is TGTGCCAGTAGTTTCGGGACAGGTAGCAATCAGCCCCAGCATTTT. This encodes CASSFGTGSNQPQHF. The full variable domain, with the rest looked up from reference TRBV19 and TRBJ1-5, is DGGITQSPKYLFRKEGQNVTLSCEQNLNHDAMYWYRQDPGQGLRLIYYSQIVNDFQKGDIAEGYSVSREKKESFPLTVTSAQKNPTAFYLCASSFGTGSNQPQHFGDGTRLSIL.

The rearrangement joins TRBV6-5 to TRBJ2-3, with 7 nucleotides matching TRBD2. The germline gives CDR1 MNHEY, CDR2 SVGAGI. The CDR3 has 15 amino acids. Trimming cost V 4 bases and J 2 bases; bases outside gene matches: 6. CDR3 residues: CASSLGGTFTDTQYF. The CDR3 bases are TGTGCCAGCAGTTTGGGGGGGACTTTCACAGATACGCAGTATTTT.

The V gene is TRBV6-6, the J gene TRBJ2-1; 8 bases align to TRBD1. The CDR3 totals 13 residues. Trimming took 6 bases from V and 7 from J; bases not matched to a gene: 5. CDR1 MNHNY and CDR2 SVGAGI come from the germline V gene (reference sequence). CDR3 nucleotides: TGTGCCAGCAGAACAGGGGGAAAAAATGAGCAGTTCTTC. The encoded protein is CASRTGGKNEQFF.

This clone was observed a single time. This chain uses TRBV3-1 (or the pseudogene TRBV3-2) with TRBJ1-2, with D perhaps TRBD1 (5 bases). The CDR3 spans 12 residues. The ends were cut back, 7 bases at V and 2 bases at J, with 8 bases in the middle. Germline CDR1 LGHDT, CDR2 YNNKEL (reference sequence). The CDR3 protein is CASTGINYGYTF. DNA of the CDR3: TGTGCCAGCACAGGGATAAACTATGGCTACACCTTC.

The chain couples TRBV2 to TRBJ1-1; D perhaps matches TRBD1 (6 bases). CDR3 length equals 15 residues. V gave up 8 bases and J gave up 1 base, with 17 bases separating them. From germline, CDR1 is SNHLY and CDR2 FYNNEI. CDR3 coding DNA: TGTGCCAGCTCCGAAACGGGACAACCGAACACTGAAGCTTTCTTT. It yields the protein CASSETGQPNTEAFF.

In DNA form, the CDR3 reads TGCGCCAGCAGCCAAGGACTAGCGGGAGGGCGGGTCCCTCATGATGAGCAGTTCTTC. This gives the protein CASSQGLAGGRVPHDEQFF. The chain carries TRBV4-3 and TRBJ2-1; 14 bases agree with TRBD2. This CDR3 region has 19 residues. The V and J ends lost 1 base and 8 bases, in that order; junction bases with no gene match: 13. Germline V gene lookup returns CDR1 LGHNA and CDR2 YSLEER.

The genes are TRBV4-2 and TRBJ2-1, with a tentative D call TRBD2 (7 bases). Germline V gene sequence: CDR1 LGHNA, CDR2 YNFKEQ. Trimming removed 1 base at V and 0 bases at J, with 10 bases between. This CDR3 contains 16 residues. The CDR3, as DNA: TGTGCCAGCAGCCAAGCCGGGGGGCCCTCCTACAATGAGCAGTTCTTC. Translation: CASSQAGGPSYNEQFF.

This sequence joins TRBV6-6 and TRBJ2-3; a weak D match, TRBD2 (6 bases). Deletions cut 6 bases from V and 2 bases from J, with 12 bases between. Germline CDR1 MNHNY, CDR2 SVGAGI (reference sequence). The CDR3 consists of 14 residues. CDR3 amino acids: CASSLATHTDTQYF. Here the CDR3 DNA reads TGTGCCAGCAGCCTAGCGACCCACACAGATACGCAGTATTTT.

The chain carries TRBV5-1 and TRBJ2-3; TRBD2 matches at 8 bases. CDR1 SGHRS and CDR2 YFSETQ come from the germline V gene. CDR3 length: 16 amino acids. After removal of 0 bases from V and 3 bases from J, the junction contained 6 bases not matched to a gene. Written as DNA, the CDR3 is TGCGCCAGCAGCTTGGCGGGCGGGAGGCAGACAGATACGCAGTATTTT. Translated: CASSLAGGRQTDTQYF.

The V gene is TRBV2, the J gene TRBJ1-5, with TRBD1 matching 8 bases. The CDR3 totals 16 residues. V shed 4 bases and J 3 bases; nucleotides not matched to a gene: 8. CDR1 is SNHLY, CDR2 FYNNEI, per germline. This chain's CDR3 is CASSASPTGVNQPQHF. CDR3 coding DNA: TGTGCCAGCAGTGCAAGTCCGACAGGGGTCAATCAGCCCCAGCATTTT.

The V call is TRBV4-1, the J call TRBJ2-2, with a possible D match to TRBD2 (5 bases). The length of the CDR3 is 17 residues. CDR1 is MGHRA and CDR2 is YSYEKL in the germline V gene. Between the trimmed V and J ends, which lost 1 base and 2 bases, there was a span of 14 bases. The CDR3 loop is CASSQAVTSVNTGELFF. DNA for the CDR3: TGCGCCAGCAGCCAAGCCGTAACTAGTGTAAACACCGGGGAGCTGTTTTTT.

The rearrangement links TRBV4-1 to TRBJ2-7, with 9 bases matching TRBD2. The CDR3 totals 16 residues. Looked up from germline, CDR1 is MGHRA and CDR2 is YSYEKL. V lost 4 bases to trimming and J lost 3 bases; unmatched junction nucleotides: 10. CDR3 sequence reads: CASSPQGGGADYEQYF. The CDR3, as DNA: TGCGCCAGCAGCCCCCAGGGCGGGGGGGCCGACTACGAGCAGTACTTC.

The rearrangement uses TRBV29-1 and TRBJ1-2; no clear D. Germline loops: CDR1 SQVTM, CDR2 ANQGSEA. This CDR3 comprises 14 residues. Trimming took off 6 bases at V and 0 bases at J, with 14 bases between the two ends. This chain's CDR3 is CSVRGNGANYGYTF. The CDR3 nucleotides read TGCAGCGTCCGCGGCAACGGAGCTAACTATGGCTACACCTTC.

The chain recombines TRBV28 with TRBJ2-2; D might be TRBD1 (6 bases). This CDR3 is built from 14 residues. Trimming took 5 bases from V and 4 from J, leaving 11 bases between them. Germline V gene sequence: CDR1 MDHEN, CDR2 SYDVKM. In DNA form, the CDR3 reads TGTGCCAGCAGTGCTGGGGGCGGCACCGGGGAGCTGTTTTTT. It encodes CASSAGGGTGELFF.

The CDR3 DNA sequence: TGTGCCAGCAGCCCGACAGGGATAATCGGGCCCCAGCATTTT. Protein sequence: CASSPTGIIGPQHF. The chain couples TRBV7-9 to TRBJ1-5; TRBD1 matches 7 bases. Trimming took 5 bases from V and 9 from J; bases not matched to a gene: 10. The CDR3 extends over 14 amino acids. The V gene's germline CDR1 is SEHNR and CDR2 FQNEAQ (reference sequence).